This T cell receptor (beta chain) emerged from a study of T cells in Graves' hyperthyroidism and ophthalmopathy. This clonotype was observed a few times. The TCR beta CDR3 regions underwent amplification using RNA transcripts as the source. An initial round of RT-PCR targeting the TCR CDR3 relied on the HTBI primer set. From the multiplex PCR reads, TCRdb called clonotypes with MiXCR, one entry per CDR3 protein. The sample lists hundreds of thousands of distinct CDR3 sequences, 16% occurring once. The origin of this receptor is a woman aged 18 to 35 with Graves' hyperthyroidism. The sequencing sample was made of blood.

CDR3 coding DNA: TGTGCCAGTAAGTCCTCGGGACCTTGGCCCCAGCATTTT. It yields the protein CASKSSGPWPQHF. The chain is built from TRBV19 and TRBJ1-5, with D possibly being TRBD1 (5 bases). This CDR3 comprises 13 residues. V gave up 7 bases and J gave up 9 bases, with 16 bases separating them. The germline V gene encodes CDR1 LNHDA and CDR2 SQIVND (reference sequence).